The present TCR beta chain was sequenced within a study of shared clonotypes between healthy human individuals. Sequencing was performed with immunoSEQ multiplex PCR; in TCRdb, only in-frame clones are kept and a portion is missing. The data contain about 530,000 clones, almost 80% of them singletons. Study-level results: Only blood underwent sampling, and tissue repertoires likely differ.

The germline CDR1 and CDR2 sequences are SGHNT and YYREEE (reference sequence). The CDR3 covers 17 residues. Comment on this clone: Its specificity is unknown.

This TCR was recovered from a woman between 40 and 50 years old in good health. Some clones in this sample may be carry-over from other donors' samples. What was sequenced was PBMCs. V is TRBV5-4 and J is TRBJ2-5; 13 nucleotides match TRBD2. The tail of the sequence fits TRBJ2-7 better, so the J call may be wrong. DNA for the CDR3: TGTGCCAGCAGCCCCGGGACTAGCGGGGTGAGCTCCTACGAGCAGTACTTC. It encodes CASSPGTSGVSSYEQYF.